Reported below is one T cell receptor (beta chain). Antigen: not known. The data derive from a study of blood T cells in healthy people across ages. With each sample, at least 5.5 micrograms of total RNA were extracted. It was with a sample-barcoded 5' primer and a J-beta primer mix that a second PCR of roughly 6 to 12 cycles was run. Every individual sample yielded 3 million or more paired-end reads (each containing CDR3). MiXCR, applied by TCRdb to the 5' RACE reads, yields one record per CDR3 protein. The sample shows fewer than 950,000 distinct CDR3 sequences, under 40% of them seen only once. CDR3 length: 15 amino acids. The germline V gene encodes CDR1 GTSNPN and CDR2 SVGIG (reference sequence). Trimming shortened V by 0 bases and J by 0 bases, and 11 bases separated the two germline ends. Study-level results: Diversity was higher, and naive CD4+ cells more numerous, in long-lived donors than in aged donors. One million T cells yielded diversity estimates that were considered underestimates.

This chain uses TRBV30 with TRBJ1-1; D remains ambiguous. The TCR was taken from a man aged 18 to 35 in good health. Sample: blood. The CDR3 DNA reads as TGTGCCTGGAGTGTACAACGGGTCATGAACACTGAAGCTTTCTTT. The encoded protein is CAWSVQRVMNTEAFF.